The 14 T cell receptor beta chains presented below share a single source sample, sequenced in a study of blood T cell repertoires in COVID-19. Produced via immunoSEQ multiplex PCR; TCRdb's table is partial and in-frame only. Counted here are approximately 210,000 clones, about four fifths occurring once; the ten biggest clones make up approximately 10%. The sequenced sample consisted of PBMCs or T cells enriched from blood (not recorded which). All receptors derive from a man in his forties who had recovered from COVID-19.

V is TRBV6-1 and J is TRBJ1-3, with no clear D. The CDR3 loop spans 16 amino acids. Germline V CDR1 and CDR2: MNHNS, SASEGT. V lost 2 bases and J 0 bases, leaving 11 bases between the germline ends. The CDR3 DNA is TGTGCCAGCAGTGAAATTAGAGGGAGCTCTGGAAACACCATATATTTT. Its translation is CASSEIRGSSGNTIYF.

The chain carries TRBV19 and TRBJ2-1; TRBD1 aligns across 9 bases. This CDR3 contains 15 residues. J gave up 1 base and V 4 bases, and 2 bases lay outside the gene matches. The germline V gene encodes CDR1 LNHDA and CDR2 SQIVND (reference sequence). CDR3 bases: TGTGCCAGTAGTAACGACAGGGGGTCCTACAATGAGCAGTTCTTC. Protein: CASSNDRGSYNEQFF.

This clone was recorded a few times. V and J are TRBV6-6 and TRBJ2-2, with 9 bases identical to TRBD2. Germline trimming cut 2 bases from V and 5 bases from J; bases unmatched to any gene: 6. This CDR3 is 16 amino acids long. Germline lookup yields CDR1 MNHNY and CDR2 SVGAGI (reference sequence). The CDR3 nucleotides are TGTGCCAGCAGTTACCCTGTGACTAGCGGAACCGGGGAGCTGTTTTTT. It specifies CASSYPVTSGTGELFF.

The chain links TRBV15 to TRBJ1-2, with TRBD1 as a possible D gene (6 bases). Germline lookup yields CDR1 LNHNV and CDR2 YYDKDF (reference sequence). Trimming cost V 2 bases and J 9 bases, with 22 bases left between them. This CDR3 is built from 16 residues. The CDR3 here is CATSRPWTVGPTSYTF. The CDR3 bases are TGTGCCACCAGCAGACCCTGGACAGTCGGGCCCACCAGCTACACCTTC.

CDR3: CASSFPGQGHQPQHF. The CDR3 DNA sequence: TGTGCCAGCAGTTTTCCGGGACAGGGTCATCAGCCCCAGCATTTT. The chain is built from TRBV28 and TRBJ1-5; 9 nucleotides agree with TRBD1. V lost 3 bases, J lost 5 bases, and 5 bases stayed unmatched. Per germline, CDR1 MDHEN and CDR2 SYDVKM. The CDR3 is 15 amino acids. Full variable domain (remainder filled in from reference TRBV28 and TRBJ1-5): DVKVTQSSRYLVKRTGEKVFLECVQDMDHENMFWYRQDPGLGLRLIYFSYDVKMKEKGDIPEGYSVSREKKERFSLILESASTNQTSMYLCASSFPGQGHQPQHFGDGTRLSIL.

The rearrangement joins TRBV6-2 or TRBV6-3 to TRBJ1-3, with 8 positions matching TRBD1. Germline CDR1 MNHEY, CDR2 SVGEGT. There are 16 residues in the CDR3. The V and J ends lost 0 bases and 4 bases, in that order; junction bases with no gene match: 5. In DNA, the CDR3 is TGTGCCAGCAGTTACTCGGGACAGGCGGAAGGAAACACCATATATTTT. Translating gives CASSYSGQAEGNTIYF.

The gene calls are TRBV7-9 and TRBJ2-1; 11 bases agree with TRBD2. Germline V CDR1 and CDR2: SEHNR, FQNEAQ (reference sequence). V lost 3 bases, J lost 12 bases, and 7 bases stayed unmatched. There are 14 residues in the CDR3. The CDR3: CASSFLGTSGPQFF. DNA of the CDR3: TGTGCCAGCAGCTTCCTCGGGACTAGCGGACCGCAGTTCTTC.

The chain is built from TRBV6-2 or TRBV6-3 and TRBJ2-2, with 9 bases fitting TRBD1. The CDR3 has 16 residues. Germline-derived CDR1 and CDR2 are MNHEY and SVGEGT. J was trimmed by 4 bases and V by 4 bases; bases with no gene match: 7. CDR3 in DNA: TGTGCCAGCAGTTCCCCGGGGACAGGGATCACCGGGGAGCTGTTTTTT. This translates into CASSSPGTGITGELFF.

This clone was counted a single time. The gene calls are TRBV2 and TRBJ1-5; 10 nucleotides agree with TRBD1. The CDR3 extends over 14 amino acids. Per the germline V gene, CDR1 is SNHLY and CDR2 is FYNNEI. V trimming: 6 bases; J trimming: 4 bases; junction bases outside the gene matches: 3. DNA of the CDR3: TGTGCCAGCAGCTCGGGACAGGGGAATCAGCCCCAGCATTTT. Its translation is CASSSGQGNQPQHF.

The chain combines TRBV2 with TRBJ1-4; 8 bases agree with TRBD1. Germline V lookup: CDR1 SNHLY, CDR2 FYNNEI. V trimming: 10 bases; J trimming: 0 bases; junction bases outside the gene matches: 1. The CDR3 extends over 13 amino acids. The CDR3 protein is CAIQGATNEKLFF. The CDR3 DNA is TGTGCCATACAGGGGGCAACTAATGAAAAACTGTTTTTT.

This chain uses TRBV13 with TRBJ2-4; D might be TRBD2 (6 bases). Trimming removed 0 bases from V and 7 bases from J, with 16 bases in between. CDR1 and CDR2 from the germline V gene are PRHDT and FYEKMQ (reference sequence). The CDR3 totals 16 residues. CDR3 protein: CASSLGGGTSWNIQYF. CDR3 sequence (DNA): TGTGCCAGCAGCTTAGGGGGAGGCACGAGTTGGAACATTCAGTACTTC.

This chain uses TRBV10-3 with TRBJ1-1; 9 positions match TRBD1. This CDR3 region has 15 residues. The germline V gene has CDR1 ENHRY and CDR2 SYGVKD. Trimming removed 4 bases from V and 5 bases from J; junction bases left unmatched: 8. Here the CDR3 reads CAISAPQGARTEAFF. The CDR3 DNA reads TGTGCCATCAGTGCCCCACAGGGGGCGAGGACTGAAGCTTTCTTT.

This clone was observed once. CDR3 nucleotide sequence: TGTGCCAGCAGTTATACGGCTAGCGGGGATCGGGCAGATACGCAGTATTTT. It encodes CASSYTASGDRADTQYF. The V and J genes are TRBV6-2 or TRBV6-3 and TRBJ2-3, with TRBD2 matching 9 bases. V shed 3 bases and J 4 bases; nucleotides not matched to a gene: 11. Germline CDR1 is MNHEY and CDR2 is SVGEGT. The CDR3 is made up of 17 amino acids.

This clone was seen a few times. This chain connects TRBV19 to TRBJ2-2; 12 bases are a match to TRBD1. This CDR3 has 16 residues. Germline V gene lookup returns CDR1 LNHDA and CDR2 SQIVND (reference sequence). V trimming: 5 bases; J trimming: 5 bases; junction bases outside the gene matches: 6. This CDR3 reads CASSWGTGGATGELFF. The CDR3 coding sequence is TGTGCCAGTAGTTGGGGGACAGGGGGCGCGACCGGGGAGCTGTTTTTT.